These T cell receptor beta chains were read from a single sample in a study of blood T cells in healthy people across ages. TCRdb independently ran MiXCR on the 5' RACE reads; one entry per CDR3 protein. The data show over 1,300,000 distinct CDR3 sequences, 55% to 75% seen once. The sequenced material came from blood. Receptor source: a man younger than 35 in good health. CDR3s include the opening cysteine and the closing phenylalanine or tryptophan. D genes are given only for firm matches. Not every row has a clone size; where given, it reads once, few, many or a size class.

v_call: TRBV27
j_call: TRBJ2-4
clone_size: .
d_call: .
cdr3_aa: CASSLGGRLVDIQYF
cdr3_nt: TGTGCCAGCAGTCTCGGGGGCAGGCTCGTGGACATTCAGTACTTC

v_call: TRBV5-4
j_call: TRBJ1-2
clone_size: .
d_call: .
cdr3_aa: CAGSLMRDGYTF
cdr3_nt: TGTGCCGGCAGCTTAATGAGGGATGGCTACACCTTC

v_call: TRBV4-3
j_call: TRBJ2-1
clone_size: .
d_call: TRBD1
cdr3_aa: CASSQDQGAYNEQFF
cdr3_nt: TGCGCCAGCAGCCAAGACCAGGGGGCCTACAATGAGCAGTTCTTC

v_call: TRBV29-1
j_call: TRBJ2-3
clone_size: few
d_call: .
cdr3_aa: CSVESRLGPYTTDTQYF
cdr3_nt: TGCAGCGTTGAATCCCGACTAGGGCCGTACACCACAGATACGCAGTATTTT

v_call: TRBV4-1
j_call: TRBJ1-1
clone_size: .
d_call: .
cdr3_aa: CASSQKPGGRSDNTEAFF
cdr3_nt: TGCGCCAGCAGCCAAAAGCCGGGAGGTCGGTCAGATAACACTGAAGCTTTCTTT

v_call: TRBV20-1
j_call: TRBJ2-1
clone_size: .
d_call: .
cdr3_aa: CSAPGEFF
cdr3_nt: TGCAGTGCTCCAGGGGAGTTCTTC

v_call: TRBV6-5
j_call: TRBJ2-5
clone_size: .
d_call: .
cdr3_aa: CASSYNGYQETQYF
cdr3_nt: TGTGCCAGCAGTTATAATGGCTACCAAGAGACCCAGTACTTC

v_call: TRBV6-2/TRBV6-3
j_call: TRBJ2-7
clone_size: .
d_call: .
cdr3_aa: CASRFGNLRQYF
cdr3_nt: TGTGCCAGCCGTTTTGGGAACCTTAGGCAGTACTTC

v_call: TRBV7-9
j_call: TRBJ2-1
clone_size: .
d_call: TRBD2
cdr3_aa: CASSLVAGEYEQFF
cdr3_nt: TGTGCCAGCAGCTTAGTAGCGGGAGAGTATGAGCAGTTCTTC

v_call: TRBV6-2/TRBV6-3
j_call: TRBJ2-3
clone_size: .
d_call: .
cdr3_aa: CASSYGGRGSTDTQYF
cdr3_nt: TGTGCCAGCAGTTACGGGGGCAGGGGTAGCACAGATACGCAGTATTTT

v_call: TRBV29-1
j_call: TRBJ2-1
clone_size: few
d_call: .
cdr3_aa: CSRYNEQFF
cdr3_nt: TGCAGCCGCTACAATGAGCAGTTCTTC

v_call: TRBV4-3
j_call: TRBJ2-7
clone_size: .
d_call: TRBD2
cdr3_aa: CASSQGLASGGLLYEQYF
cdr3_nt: TGCGCCAGCAGTCAAGGTTTGGCTAGCGGGGGCCTTCTCTACGAGCAGTACTTC

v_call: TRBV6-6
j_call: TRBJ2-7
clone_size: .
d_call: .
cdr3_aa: CASSHGLPRSYEQYF
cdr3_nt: TGTGCCAGCAGTCATGGACTCCCTCGCTCCTACGAGCAGTACTTC

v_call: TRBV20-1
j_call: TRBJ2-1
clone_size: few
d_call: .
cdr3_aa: CSAERLAPNEQFF
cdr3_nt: TGCAGTGCTGAGCGCCTAGCGCCGAATGAGCAGTTCTTC

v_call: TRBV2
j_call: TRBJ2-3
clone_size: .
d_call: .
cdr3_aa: CASLRGANTDTQYF
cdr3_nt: TGTGCCAGCTTGCGCGGAGCCAACACAGATACGCAGTATTTT

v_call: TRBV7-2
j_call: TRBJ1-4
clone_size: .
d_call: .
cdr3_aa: CASTFRGREKLFF
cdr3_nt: TGTGCCAGCACCTTCAGGGGCCGGGAAAAACTGTTTTTT

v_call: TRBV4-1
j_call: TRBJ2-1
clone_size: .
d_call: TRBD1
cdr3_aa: CASSQLDRGYNEQFF
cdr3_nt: TGCGCCAGCAGCCAATTGGACAGGGGATACAATGAGCAGTTCTTC

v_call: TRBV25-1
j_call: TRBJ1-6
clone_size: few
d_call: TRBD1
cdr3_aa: CASRAQGQGYSPLHF
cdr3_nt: TGTGCCAGCAGAGCGCAGGGACAGGGGTATTCACCCCTCCACTTT

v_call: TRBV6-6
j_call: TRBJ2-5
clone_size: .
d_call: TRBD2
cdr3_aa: CASSRPTSLRGVETQYF
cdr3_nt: TGTGCCAGCAGCCGCCCGACTAGCTTGAGAGGTGTAGAGACCCAGTACTTC

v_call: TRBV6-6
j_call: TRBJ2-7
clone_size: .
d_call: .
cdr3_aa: CASSSFGRGLLEQYF
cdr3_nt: TGTGCCAGCAGTTCCTTTGGCAGGGGTTTGCTCGAGCAGTACTTC

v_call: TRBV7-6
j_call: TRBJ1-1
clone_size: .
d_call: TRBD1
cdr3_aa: CASSPTGRDTEAFF
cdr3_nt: TGTGCCAGCAGCCCGACAGGGAGGGACACTGAAGCTTTCTTT

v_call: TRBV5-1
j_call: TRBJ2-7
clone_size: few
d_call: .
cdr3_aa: CASSLEVGSGYEQYF
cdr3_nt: TGCGCCAGCAGCTTGGAAGTAGGGTCGGGCTACGAGCAGTACTTC

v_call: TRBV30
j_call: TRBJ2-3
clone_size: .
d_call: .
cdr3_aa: CASPGGDTQYF
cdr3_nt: TGTGCCTCACCGGGTGGGGATACGCAGTATTTT

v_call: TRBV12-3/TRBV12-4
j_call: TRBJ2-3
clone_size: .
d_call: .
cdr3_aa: CASSSPRWGDTQYF
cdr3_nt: TGTGCCAGCAGCTCCCCGAGGTGGGGAGATACGCAGTATTTT

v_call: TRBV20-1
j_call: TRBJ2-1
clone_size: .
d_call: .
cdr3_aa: CSAYGSYNEQFF
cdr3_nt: TGCAGTGCTTATGGCTCCTACAATGAGCAGTTCTTC

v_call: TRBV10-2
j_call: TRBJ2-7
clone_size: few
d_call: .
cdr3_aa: CASSESRSGRASYF
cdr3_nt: TGCGCCAGCAGTGAGTCGAGGTCTGGCAGAGCATCGTACTTC

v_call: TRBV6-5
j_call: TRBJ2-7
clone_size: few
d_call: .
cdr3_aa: CASSSQGVHEQYF
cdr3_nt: TGTGCCAGCAGCTCGCAGGGTGTCCACGAGCAGTACTTC

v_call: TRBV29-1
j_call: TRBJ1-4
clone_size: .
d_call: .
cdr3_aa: CSVEVGELGEKLFF
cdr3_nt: TGCAGCGTTGAAGTAGGGGAGTTGGGGGAAAAACTGTTTTTT

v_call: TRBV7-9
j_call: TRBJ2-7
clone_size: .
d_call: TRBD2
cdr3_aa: CASIPTSSYGQYF
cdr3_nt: TGTGCCAGCATCCCGACTAGCTCCTACGGGCAGTACTTC

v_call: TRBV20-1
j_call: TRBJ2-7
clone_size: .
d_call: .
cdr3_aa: CSAPISRGYRNEQYF
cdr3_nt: TGCAGTGCCCCTATCTCCAGAGGGTATCGGAACGAGCAGTACTTC

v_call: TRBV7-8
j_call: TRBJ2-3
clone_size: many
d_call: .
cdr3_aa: CASSPIRGLTDTQYF
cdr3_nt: TGTGCCAGCAGCCCTATTCGGGGGTTAACAGATACGCAGTATTTT

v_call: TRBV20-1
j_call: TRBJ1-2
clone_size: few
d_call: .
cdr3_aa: CSAPVGDYGYTF
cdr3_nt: TGCAGTGCGCCAGTGGGGGATTATGGCTACACCTTC

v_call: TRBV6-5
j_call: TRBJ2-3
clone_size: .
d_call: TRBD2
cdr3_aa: CASSYSPLLAGSSTDTQYF
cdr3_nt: TGTGCCAGCAGTTACTCTCCACTACTAGCGGGATCTAGCACAGATACGCAGTATTTT

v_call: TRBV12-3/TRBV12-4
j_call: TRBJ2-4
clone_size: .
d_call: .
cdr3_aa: CASSLARIQYF
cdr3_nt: TGTGCCAGCAGTTTAGCAAGGATTCAGTACTTC

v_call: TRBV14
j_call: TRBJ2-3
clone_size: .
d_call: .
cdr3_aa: CASSQDPPGFVTDTQYF
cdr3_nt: TGTGCCAGCAGCCAAGATCCGCCAGGGTTTGTCACAGATACGCAGTATTTT

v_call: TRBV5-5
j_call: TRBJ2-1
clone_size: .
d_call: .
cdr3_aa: CASSSEPGHYNEQFF
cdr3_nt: TGTGCCAGCAGCTCGGAACCGGGGCACTACAATGAGCAGTTCTTC

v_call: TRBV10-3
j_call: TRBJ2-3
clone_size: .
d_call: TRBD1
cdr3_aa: CAIRPGTGGITDTQYF
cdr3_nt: TGTGCCATCAGGCCTGGGACAGGGGGCATCACAGATACGCAGTATTTT

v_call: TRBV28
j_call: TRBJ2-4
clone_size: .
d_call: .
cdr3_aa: CASSLGNPYGQYF
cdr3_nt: TGTGCCAGCAGTTTGGGGAACCCCTACGGGCAGTACTTC

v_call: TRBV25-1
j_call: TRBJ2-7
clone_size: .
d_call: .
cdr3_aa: CASSNLQVYEQYF
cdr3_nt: TGTGCCAGCAGCAACTTACAGGTCTACGAGCAGTACTTC

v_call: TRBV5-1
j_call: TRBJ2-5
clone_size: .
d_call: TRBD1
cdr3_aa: CASSLEGQGLEEQYF
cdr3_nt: TGCGCCAGCAGCTTGGAAGGACAGGGTTTGGAAGAGCAGTACTTC

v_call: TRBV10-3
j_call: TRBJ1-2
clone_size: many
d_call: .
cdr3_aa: CAITTGADYGYTF
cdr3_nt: TGTGCCATCACGACGGGGGCGGATTATGGCTACACCTTC

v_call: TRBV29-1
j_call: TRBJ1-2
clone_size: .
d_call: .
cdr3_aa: CSVGRDINYGYTF
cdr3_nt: TGCAGCGTTGGACGGGACATTAACTATGGCTACACCTTC

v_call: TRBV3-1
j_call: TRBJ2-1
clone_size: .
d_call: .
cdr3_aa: CASSQVIVNDNEQFF
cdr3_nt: TGTGCCAGCAGCCAAGTGATCGTAAATGACAATGAGCAGTTCTTC

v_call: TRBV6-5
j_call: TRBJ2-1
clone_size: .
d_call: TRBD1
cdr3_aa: CASSPFGTGDNEQFF
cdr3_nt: TGTGCCAGCAGTCCCTTCGGGACAGGAGACAATGAGCAGTTCTTC

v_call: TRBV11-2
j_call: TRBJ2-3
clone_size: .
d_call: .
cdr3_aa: CASSLGLLRGDTDTQYF
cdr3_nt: TGTGCCAGCAGCTTAGGACTCTTGAGGGGGGACACAGATACGCAGTATTTT

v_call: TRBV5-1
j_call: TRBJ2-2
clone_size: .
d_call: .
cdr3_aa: CASSIGQIQLTGELFF
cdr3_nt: TGCGCCAGCAGCATCGGACAGATACAATTGACCGGGGAGCTGTTTTTT

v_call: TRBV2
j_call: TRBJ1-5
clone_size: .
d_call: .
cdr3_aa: CASSEIGYSNQPQHF
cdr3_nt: TGTGCCAGCAGTGAAATCGGTTATAGCAATCAGCCCCAGCATTTT

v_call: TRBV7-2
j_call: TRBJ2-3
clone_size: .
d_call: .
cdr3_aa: CASSLVAGATDTQYF
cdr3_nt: TGTGCCAGCAGCTTAGTTGCGGGGGCGACAGATACGCAGTATTTT

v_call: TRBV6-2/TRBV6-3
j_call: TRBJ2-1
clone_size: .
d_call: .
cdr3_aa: CASSLNPHNEQFF
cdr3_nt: TGTGCCAGCAGTCTCAACCCACACAATGAGCAGTTCTTC

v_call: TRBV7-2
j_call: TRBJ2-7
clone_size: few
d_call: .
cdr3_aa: CASSLGLVTTYEQYF
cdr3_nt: TGTGCCAGCAGCTTAGGTCTTGTTACGACCTACGAGCAGTACTTC

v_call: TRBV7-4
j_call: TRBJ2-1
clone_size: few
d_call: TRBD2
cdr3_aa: CASSLRLTSVIREQFF
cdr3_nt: TGTGCCAGCAGCCTCCGGTTGACTAGCGTCATTAGGGAGCAGTTCTTC

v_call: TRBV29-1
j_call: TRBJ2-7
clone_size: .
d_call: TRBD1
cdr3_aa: CSKTLGQTYEQYF
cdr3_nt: TGCAGTAAAACTTTGGGACAGACCTACGAGCAGTACTTC